This passage covers 30 T cell receptor beta chains from one sample sequenced in a study of blood T cell repertoires in COVID-19. The assay was immunoSEQ multiplex PCR, and TCRdb's table has in-frame clones only and misses some. The table has around 230,000 clones, about 88% seen once. The sequencing sample was made of peripheral blood. Receptors originate from a man aged 40-49 years with acute or convalescent COVID-19.

The chain carries TRBV6-2 or TRBV6-3 and TRBJ2-7; the D is unclear. Germline V gene lookup returns CDR1 MNHEY and CDR2 SVGEGT. This CDR3 region has 12 residues. V lost 6 bases and J lost 4, with 10 bases in between. In nucleotides, the CDR3 is TGTGCCAGCAGCCCGAACCGGTACGAGCAGTACTTC. Its translation is CASSPNRYEQYF.

The V and J genes are TRBV12-3 or TRBV12-4 and TRBJ2-7; D is possibly TRBD2 (6 bases). CDR3 length: 13 residues. The ends were cut back, 7 bases at V and 7 bases at J, with 17 bases in the middle. The CDR3 DNA follows: TGTGCCAGCACCCGGGGGACCTCGATAGAGCAGTACTTC. It specifies CASTRGTSIEQYF.

The CDR3 loop is CASSVNRNNSPLHF. The CDR3, as DNA: TGTGCCAGCAGCGTAAACAGAAATAATTCACCCCTCCACTTT. The chain recombines TRBV9 with TRBJ1-6; D unclear. Trimming left V 1 base short and J 5 bases short, with 7 bases between. The CDR3 is made up of 14 amino acids. CDR1 SGDLS and CDR2 YYNGEE come from the germline V gene.

This clone was seen only once. The chain joins TRBV11-2 to TRBJ2-3; D may be TRBD2 (5 bases). Per the germline V gene, CDR1 is SGHAT and CDR2 is FQNNGV. This CDR3 comprises 16 residues. Trimming shortened V by 0 bases and J by 7 bases, and 17 bases separated the two germline ends. CDR3 loop: CASSLDLAGRTNTQYF. In DNA, the CDR3 is TGTGCCAGCAGCTTAGATCTAGCTGGACGCACTAATACGCAGTATTTT.

V is TRBV7-2 and J is TRBJ1-5; 8 positions match TRBD1. The V gene end was trimmed by 3 bases and the J gene end by 4 bases; junction bases not matched to a gene: 5. This CDR3 is 15 amino acids long. CDR1 and CDR2 from the germline V gene are SGHTA and FQGNSA. The CDR3 is CASSFGQGYNQPQHF. The CDR3 DNA is TGTGCCAGCAGCTTCGGACAGGGCTATAATCAGCCCCAGCATTTT. The full variable domain, its missing parts supplied by reference TRBV7-2 and TRBJ1-5, is GAGVSQSPSNKVTEKGKDVELRCDPISGHTALYWYRQSLGQGLEFLIYFQGNSAPDKSGLPSDRFSAERTGGSVSTLTIQRTQQEDSAVYLCASSFGQGYNQPQHFGDGTRLSIL.

The chain carries TRBV7-3 and TRBJ2-3, with TRBD2 as a possible D gene (5 bases). From germline, CDR1 is SGHTA and CDR2 FQGTGA. V dropped 4 bases and J dropped 4 bases, with 15 bases sitting between them. The CDR3 contains 15 residues. The CDR3 sequence is CASSSVGSDADTQYF. The CDR3 DNA is TGTGCCAGCAGCTCCGTAGGGAGCGACGCAGATACGCAGTATTTT.

This clone has a handful of counts. The chain links TRBV11-2 to TRBJ1-1; no reliable D call. Germline V gene lookup returns CDR1 SGHAT and CDR2 FQNNGV. V dropped 0 bases and J dropped 6 bases, with 5 bases sitting between them. The CDR3 is 12 amino acids. This CDR3 is CASSLEQAEAFF. CDR3 in DNA: TGTGCCAGCAGCTTAGAGCAGGCTGAAGCTTTCTTT.

DNA of the CDR3: TGTGCCAGCAGTTTAGGGGCTCTCCAGCAATTAGCCCAGCATTTT. It codes for CASSLGALQQLAQHF. This chain connects TRBV27 to TRBJ1-5, with a possible D match to TRBD1 (5 bases). The germline V and J ends were trimmed by 2 bases and 11 bases, with 19 bases remaining between them. This CDR3 spans 15 amino acids. The germline V gene has CDR1 MNHEY and CDR2 SMNVEV (reference sequence).

The chain carries TRBV5-1 and TRBJ2-1; 10 nucleotides align to TRBD2. J was trimmed by 2 bases and V by 0 bases; bases with no gene match: 2. The CDR3 runs to 16 residues. CDR1 and CDR2 (germline): SGHRS, YFSETQ. CDR3 nucleotides: TGCGCCAGCAGCTTGGGAGCGGGAGGGACCTACAATGAGCAGTTCTTC. Protein product: CASSLGAGGTYNEQFF.

This chain uses TRBV2 with TRBJ1-4; 7 bases line up with TRBD1. The CDR3 is made up of 14 amino acids. From germline, CDR1 is SNHLY and CDR2 FYNNEI. The V gene end was trimmed by 3 bases and the J gene end by 7 bases; junction bases not matched to a gene: 5. The CDR3: CASSDRDRAEKLFF. The CDR3, as DNA: TGTGCCAGCAGTGATAGAGACAGGGCTGAAAAACTGTTTTTT.

Only one count was recorded for this clone. The CDR3 DNA reads TGTGCCAGCAGCTTGGGACAGGGATTTAACTATGGCTACACCTTC. It translates to CASSLGQGFNYGYTF. J is TRBJ1-2 and V is TRBV5-5, with 7 bases that match TRBD1. The trim removed 0 bases at V and 1 base at J, leaving 3 bases unmatched. Germline V gene lookup returns CDR1 SGHKS and CDR2 YYEKEE (reference sequence). This CDR3 spans 15 amino acids. The full variable domain, completed using reference TRBV5-5 and TRBJ1-2, is DAGVTQSPTHLIKTRGQQVTLRCSPISGHKSVSWYQQVLGQGPQFIFQYYEKEERGRGNFPDRFSARQFPNYSSELNVNALLLGDSALYLCASSLGQGFNYGYTFGSGTRLTVV.

The gene calls are TRBV5-3 and TRBJ2-4; 10 bases match TRBD2. TRBV5-3 is filed as an ORF, its function uncertain. This CDR3 has 17 residues. V shed 3 bases and J 0 bases; nucleotides not matched to a gene: 6. The CDR3 sequence is CARSSGLADIAKNIQYF. CDR3 sequence (DNA): TGTGCCAGAAGCTCCGGACTAGCGGACATAGCCAAAAACATTCAGTACTTC.

V usage is TRBV28 and J usage is TRBJ2-7; D remains ambiguous. Germline V gene sequence: CDR1 MDHEN, CDR2 SYDVKM. Trimming took 3 bases from V and 4 from J, leaving 10 bases between them. The CDR3 loop spans 13 amino acids. The CDR3 sequence: CASSLHGSYEQYF. DNA of the CDR3: TGTGCCAGCAGTTTGCACGGGTCGTACGAGCAGTACTTC.

The chain employs TRBV5-4 and TRBJ1-3, with no clear D. V lost 1 base and J 4 bases, leaving 9 bases between the germline ends. CDR3 length equals 14 residues. Germline V gene lookup returns CDR1 SGHNT and CDR2 YYREEE (reference sequence). This CDR3 is CASSLSGRGNTIYF. Written as DNA, the CDR3 is TGTGCCAGCAGCTTGTCGGGGAGGGGAAACACCATATATTTT.

This chain connects TRBV5-1 to TRBJ1-1; D may be TRBD1 (5 bases). The CDR3 totals 16 residues. Deletions cut 5 bases from V and 0 bases from J, with 17 bases between. Germline-derived CDR1 and CDR2 are SGHRS and YFSETQ. CDR3 amino acids: CASSPEDIKMNTEAFF. Written as DNA, the CDR3 is TGCGCCAGCAGTCCAGAGGACATTAAAATGAACACTGAAGCTTTCTTT.

The chain employs TRBV7-2 and TRBJ1-1; 9 bases line up with TRBD1. Per germline, CDR1 SGHTA and CDR2 FQGNSA. The length of the CDR3 is 15 residues. Trimming at V came to 4 bases and at J to 1 base, leaving 4 bases not matched to a gene. The CDR3 nucleotides read TGTGCCAGCAGCTCACTGGGACAGGGGAACACTGAAGCTTTCTTT. Its translation is CASSSLGQGNTEAFF. The variable domain in full, with the rest retrieved from reference TRBV7-2 and TRBJ1-1, is GAGVSQSPSNKVTEKGKDVELRCDPISGHTALYWYRQSLGQGLEFLIYFQGNSAPDKSGLPSDRFSAERTGGSVSTLTIQRTQQEDSAVYLCASSSLGQGNTEAFFGQGTRLTVV.

The chain carries TRBV27 and TRBJ2-5; no clear D gene. Trimming shortened V by 6 bases and J by 4 bases, and 15 bases separated the two germline ends. The CDR3 spans 14 residues. Germline V gene data show CDR1 as MNHEY and CDR2 as SMNVEV (reference sequence). CDR3 in amino acids: CASRITIRAETQYF. The CDR3 bases are TGTGCCAGCAGAATTACGATCCGAGCAGAGACCCAGTACTTC.

This rearrangement joins TRBV19 to TRBJ1-3; 8 nucleotides line up with TRBD1. J was trimmed by 4 bases and V by 10 bases; bases with no gene match: 9. The CDR3 sequence is 14 residues long. Germline loops: CDR1 LNHDA, CDR2 SQIVND (reference sequence). CDR3 sequence: CATTDRVLGNTIYF. In nucleotides, the CDR3 is TGTGCCACCACGGACAGGGTATTAGGAAACACCATATATTTT.

The chain uses TRBV6-6 and TRBJ1-3; D is ambiguous. V was clipped by 4 bases and J by 9 bases, with 7 bases between them. This CDR3 spans 11 amino acids. Germline V gene lookup returns CDR1 MNHNY and CDR2 SVGAGI (reference sequence). The CDR3 region has the DNA TGTGCCAGCAGTTCTGGAGTCACCATATATTTT. It encodes CASSSGVTIYF.

Here the CDR3 reads CASRWDRETEAFF. CDR3 DNA sequence: TGTGCCAGCAGATGGGACAGGGAAACTGAAGCTTTCTTT. The J gene is TRBJ1-1, the V gene TRBV6-6, with 9 bases matching TRBD1. Losses at the gene ends were 6 bases for V and 5 bases for J; bases not matched to a gene: 4. The CDR3 spans 13 residues. Germline values: CDR1 MNHNY, CDR2 SVGAGI (reference sequence).

The chain is built from TRBV7-9 and TRBJ2-7; TRBD1 aligns across 7 bases. Germline lookup yields CDR1 SEHNR and CDR2 FQNEAQ (reference sequence). The CDR3 is made up of 12 amino acids. V trimming: 6 bases; J trimming: 4 bases; junction bases outside the gene matches: 3. The CDR3 reads CASRGQPYEQYF. The CDR3 nucleotides read TGTGCCAGCAGGGGACAGCCATACGAGCAGTACTTC.

The chain carries TRBV15 and TRBJ2-7; TRBD2 aligns across 8 bases. This CDR3 is 14 amino acids long. J gave up 5 bases and V 3 bases, and 6 bases lay outside the gene matches. Germline assignment: CDR1 LNHNV and CDR2 YYDKDF (reference sequence). The CDR3 sequence: CATSSLTSVHEQYF. CDR3 DNA: TGTGCCACCAGCAGCCTGACTAGCGTACACGAGCAGTACTTC.

This rearrangement joins TRBV2 to TRBJ2-6; TRBD1 matches at 8 bases. After removal of 7 bases from V and 1 base from J, the junction contained 3 bases not matched to a gene. Germline V gives CDR1 SNHLY, CDR2 FYNNEI. This CDR3 spans 15 amino acids. Here the CDR3 reads CASNGQGSGANVLTF. CDR3 nucleotides: TGTGCCAGCAATGGACAGGGATCTGGGGCCAACGTCCTGACTTTC.

With regard to this clone: Other DNA sequences in this sample translate to the same CDR3. The chain combines TRBV29-1 with TRBJ2-7, with 7 bases identical to TRBD1. CDR1 and CDR2 (germline): SQVTM, ANQGSEA. V lost 3 bases to trimming and J lost 1 base; unmatched junction nucleotides: 0. The CDR3 length is 12 residues. In nucleotides, the CDR3 is TGCAGCGTTGAGGGACAGTCCTACGAGCAGTACTTC. Its translation: CSVEGQSYEQYF.

The gene calls are TRBV6-5 and TRBJ2-1, with TRBD2 identical over 12 bases. Germline V gene data show CDR1 as MNHEY and CDR2 as SVGAGI. V gave up 5 bases and J gave up 5 bases; unmatched junction bases: 4. The CDR3 is 15 amino acids. CDR3 region: CASSTTSGRNNEQFF. CDR3 nucleotides: TGTGCCAGCAGTACAACTAGCGGGAGGAACAATGAGCAGTTCTTC.

The CDR3 here is CSVNPLDGKANTGELFF. CDR3 bases: TGCAGCGTTAATCCCCTCGACGGGAAAGCGAACACCGGGGAGCTGTTTTTT. V is TRBV29-1 and J is TRBJ2-2; TRBD2 might be the D (5 bases). Trimming removed 5 bases at V and 0 bases at J, with 19 bases between. The length of the CDR3 is 17 residues. Germline CDR1 is SQVTM and CDR2 is ANQGSEA.

The rearrangement joins TRBV30 to TRBJ1-5, with 10 nucleotides matching TRBD1. From germline, CDR1 is GTSNPN and CDR2 SVGIG (reference sequence). The J segment lost 7 bases and the V segment lost 2 bases, leaving 17 bases of the junction unmatched. This CDR3 has 18 amino acids. CDR3 sequence reads: CAWSIGVLGTGVGQPQHF. CDR3 DNA sequence: TGTGCCTGGAGTATAGGTGTTTTGGGGACAGGGGTAGGGCAGCCCCAGCATTTT. The complete variable domain, with remaining parts taken from reference TRBV30 and TRBJ1-5, reads SQTIHQWPATLVQPVGSPLSLECTVEGTSNPNLYWYRQAAGRGLQLLFYSVGIGQISSEVPQNLSASRPQDRQFILSSKKLLLSDSGFYLCAWSIGVLGTGVGQPQHFGDGTRLSIL.

The V call is TRBV7-9, the J call TRBJ2-2; a possible D gene is TRBD1 (5 bases). Per germline, CDR1 SEHNR and CDR2 FQNEAQ (reference sequence). This CDR3 region has 14 residues. The V end lost 3 bases, the J end lost 6 bases, and 11 bases lay between the germline ends. The DNA of the CDR3 is TGTGCCAGCAGCTTCGGACATGTTGCCGGGGAGCTGTTTTTT. Protein: CASSFGHVAGELFF.

This sequence joins TRBV7-8 and TRBJ1-1; a weak D match, TRBD1 (5 bases). V was clipped by 4 bases and J by 11 bases, with 20 bases between them. The CDR3 covers 14 residues. Germline CDR1 SGHVS, CDR2 FQNEAQ. Here the CDR3 DNA reads TGTGCCAGCAGCTCCCGACAGCCCAACTCTCCGGCTTTCTTT. As protein: CASSSRQPNSPAFF.

The sample holds one count of this clone. The chain uses TRBV5-1 and TRBJ2-7, with D possibly matching TRBD1 (6 bases). V shed 1 base and J shed 2 bases, with 7 bases lying between them. The CDR3 sequence is 13 residues long. CDR1 is SGHRS and CDR2 is YFSETQ in the germline V gene. CDR3 residues: CASSLNRAYEQYF. The CDR3 DNA is TGCGCCAGCAGCTTGAACAGGGCCTACGAGCAGTACTTC.